The rows below give T cell receptor beta chains drawn from one sample of a study of patients and donors after allogeneic stem cell transplantation. TCRdb redid the calling of the RT-PCR reads with MiXCR, one entry per CDR3 protein. This table holds about 410,000 distinct CDR3 sequences, approximately 16% found once. The source material was blood, either unsorted or a sorted T cell fraction (not recorded which). Receptors originate from a human donor who was either an allogeneic HSCT recipient or a stem cell or donor lymphocyte infusion donor (not recorded which). It is not recorded whose cells these are; they may come from a transplant donor. The CDR3 runs from the conserved cysteine through the conserved F or W. A D gene is named only where the DNA matches it firmly. The size of a clone is reported for some rows only, either as once, few or many, or as a class for expanded clones.

TRBJ2-7 | TRBD1 | TRBV5-1 | NA | TGCGCCAGCAGTATTTGGACAGGGAACGAGCAGTACTTC | CASSIWTGNEQYF
TRBJ2-5 | NA | TRBV7-6 | few | TGTGCCAGCAGCTTAGTTGTCTCAGGGTCATACCAAGAGACCCAGTACTTC | CASSLVVSGSYQETQYF
TRBJ2-3 | NA | TRBV7-9 | once | TGTGCCAGCAGCCGGGGAAGGTCAGATACGCAGTATTTT | CASSRGRSDTQYF
TRBJ2-3 | NA | TRBV29-1 | few | TGCAGCGTTGAGGCAGGGTGGGCAACAGATACGCAGTATTTT | CSVEAGWATDTQYF
TRBJ2-1 | TRBD2 | TRBV24-1 | NA | TGTGCCACCAGTGTTCGGGGACTAGCGGGGGGGCACAATGAGCAGTTCTTC | CATSVRGLAGGHNEQFF
TRBJ2-7 | NA | TRBV3-1 | few | TGTGCCAGCAGCTCGCCGGGGGCCTACGAGCAGTACTTC | CASSSPGAYEQYF
TRBJ2-3 | TRBD2 | TRBV12-3/TRBV12-4 | few | TGTGCCAGCACCCTAGGACTAGCGGCCAGCACAGATACGCAGTATTTT | CASTLGLAASTDTQYF
TRBJ2-3 | TRBD2 | TRBV6-1 | few | TGTGCCAGCGATGGCGGGGGGAGAACGACAGTTACGCAGTATTTT | CASDGGGRTTVTQYF
TRBJ1-5 | TRBD1 | TRBV6-5 | few | TGTGCCAGCAGTTACGGGCAGGGGGTCCAGCCCCAGCATTTT | CASSYGQGVQPQHF
TRBJ2-5 | NA | TRBV10-3 | NA | TGTGCCATCAGTAGCGGCGAGACCCAGTACTTC | CAISSGETQYF
TRBJ2-1 | NA | TRBV25-1 | NA | TGTGCCAGCAGTGATCGCGTAGAGGGCAATGAGCAGTTCTTC | CASSDRVEGNEQFF
TRBJ2-3 | NA | TRBV20-1 | NA | TGCAGTGCTAAAAGGGACGGGGCCACAGATACGCAGTATTTT | CSAKRDGATDTQYF
TRBJ2-5 | NA | TRBV12-3/TRBV12-4 | NA | TGTGCCAGCAGCCCGCAGGGGGGACGGCAGACCCAGTACTTC | CASSPQGGRQTQYF
TRBJ2-1 | TRBD2 | TRBV12-3/TRBV12-4 | NA | TGTGCCAGCAGTCTAAGCGGGAGGGGCTCCTACAATGAGCAGTTCTTC | CASSLSGRGSYNEQFF
TRBJ1-1 | TRBD1 | TRBV27 | few | TGTGCCAGCAGTTTATCCCTACAGGGGGTCACTGAAGCTTTCTTT | CASSLSLQGVTEAFF
TRBJ2-5 | TRBD2 | TRBV7-3 | NA | TGTGCCAGCAGCTCTAGCGGGGGGTCCCAAGAGACCCAGTACTTC | CASSSSGGSQETQYF
TRBJ2-7 | NA | TRBV20-1 | many | TGCAGTGCTAGTGGCTCGGCCTCCTACGAGCAGTACTTC | CSASGSASYEQYF
TRBJ2-6 | NA | TRBV7-8 | NA | TGTGCCAGCAGCTCCAGGATGGGGCAGAAGTTTGGGGCCAACGTCCTGACTTTC | CASSSRMGQKFGANVLTF
TRBJ2-2 | TRBD1 | TRBV29-1 | many | TGCAGCGTACTGGGACAGGGGTTGGACACCGGGGAGCTGTTTTTT | CSVLGQGLDTGELFF
TRBJ2-2 | TRBD2 | TRBV6-2/TRBV6-3 | few | TGTGCCAGCTCACTAGCGGGGGGCCCCCCACACACCGGGGAGCTGTTTTTT | CASSLAGGPPHTGELFF
TRBJ2-2 | TRBD2 | TRBV7-9 | NA | TGTGCCAGCAGCTGGACTAGCGGCACCGGGGAGCTGTTTTTT | CASSWTSGTGELFF
TRBJ1-3 | NA | TRBV5-6 | NA | TGTGCCAGCAGCTTCTTGGGGCGAGAAGCAAACACCATATATTTT | CASSFLGREANTIYF
TRBJ1-2 | NA | TRBV7-6 | NA | TGTGCCAGCAGCTCCGTTCAGGGGATCGGCTACACCTTC | CASSSVQGIGYTF
TRBJ1-6 | NA | TRBV12-3/TRBV12-4 | few | TGTGCCAGCAGTTGGCGGACCTATAATTCACCCCTCCACTTT | CASSWRTYNSPLHF
TRBJ2-2 | NA | TRBV7-7 | NA | TGTGCTAGCAGCCCTGGATTTGGGACATTGAACACCGGGGAGCTGTTTTTT | CASSPGFGTLNTGELFF
TRBJ1-1 | TRBD1 | TRBV3-1 | few | TGTGCCAGCACCCAGAGCACAGGGGGAGGGTACACTGAAGCTTTCTTT | CASTQSTGGGYTEAFF
TRBJ2-3 | NA | TRBV7-9 | few | TGTGCCAGCAGCTTACCCTCACAGGGTACAGGAGATACGCAGTATTTT | CASSLPSQGTGDTQYF
TRBJ1-5 | NA | TRBV4-1 | many | TGCGCCAGCAGCCAAGTCCAGGGGACCAATCAGCCCCAGCATTTT | CASSQVQGTNQPQHF
TRBJ2-1 | NA | TRBV25-1 | few | TGTGCCAGCAGGGGCGGTTATGAGCAGTTCTTC | CASRGGYEQFF
TRBJ2-7 | NA | TRBV29-1 | NA | TGCAGCGTTGAAAATGGGCCCGGCCATTACGAGCAGTACTTC | CSVENGPGHYEQYF
TRBJ2-3 | NA | TRBV4-3 | few | TGCGCCAGCAGCCAACTCGGAGGATCTAGCACAGATACGCAGTATTTT | CASSQLGGSSTDTQYF
TRBJ1-1 | NA | TRBV21-1 | NA | TGTGCCATCGCCGGACAGGCAGGCAACATGAACACTGAAGCTTTCTTT | CAIAGQAGNMNTEAFF
TRBJ2-1 | NA | TRBV29-1 | few | TGCAGCGTCCTAATCGGGAAGCAGTTCTTC | CSVLIGKQFF
TRBJ1-2 | NA | TRBV24-1 | NA | TGTGCCACCAGTGATTCAGGGTTCTCTGGCTACACCTTC | CATSDSGFSGYTF
TRBJ2-3 | NA | TRBV7-9 | few | TGTGCCAGCAGTTTTCTAAAAGGGCCCCTTAGCACAGATACGCAGTATTTT | CASSFLKGPLSTDTQYF
TRBJ2-1 | TRBD2 | TRBV15 | few | TGTGCCACCAGCGAACTAGCGGGAGGTATAAATGAGCAGTTCTTC | CATSELAGGINEQFF
TRBJ1-5 | TRBD1 | TRBV20-1 | NA | TGCAGTGCTAGACCGGGACAGGGACTTCAGCCCCAGCATTTT | CSARPGQGLQPQHF
TRBJ1-3 | NA | TRBV20-1 | few | TGCAGTGCTAGAGTATCAGGAAACACCATATATTTT | CSARVSGNTIYF
TRBJ1-2 | NA | TRBV11-3 | NA | TGTGCCAGCAGCTTAGATTACAGAGAATTTGGCTACACCTTC | CASSLDYREFGYTF
TRBJ1-1 | NA | TRBV9 | NA | TGTGCCAGCAGCGTAGGGGGCGGAACCTTTGAAGCTTTCTTT | CASSVGGGTFEAFF
TRBJ2-4 | NA | TRBV2 | NA | TGTGCCAGCCGGCGAGGGTACCAGGGGGCCAAAAACATTCAGTACTTC | CASRRGYQGAKNIQYF
TRBJ2-1 | TRBD2 | TRBV4-1 | few | TGCGCCAGCAGCCAAGAAGCCCTTGGTCTAGCGGCCTACAATGAGCAGTTCTTC | CASSQEALGLAAYNEQFF
TRBJ2-7 | TRBD1 | TRBV4-1 | NA | TGCGCCAGCAGCCAAGGACAGGGGCCAGCCTACGAGCAGTACTTC | CASSQGQGPAYEQYF
TRBJ2-1 | TRBD2 | TRBV7-9 | many | TGTGCCAGCAGCGGAACTACCGGGACTAGCGGAGATGAGCAGTTCTTC | CASSGTTGTSGDEQFF
TRBJ1-6 | NA | TRBV30 | many | TGTGCCTGGAGTAAGGGGTGGGGATCACCCCTCCACTTT | CAWSKGWGSPLHF
TRBJ2-1 | NA | TRBV7-9 | few | TGTGCCAGCAGCTTCACAGGGTCGTTTTTCAATGAGCAGTTCTTC | CASSFTGSFFNEQFF